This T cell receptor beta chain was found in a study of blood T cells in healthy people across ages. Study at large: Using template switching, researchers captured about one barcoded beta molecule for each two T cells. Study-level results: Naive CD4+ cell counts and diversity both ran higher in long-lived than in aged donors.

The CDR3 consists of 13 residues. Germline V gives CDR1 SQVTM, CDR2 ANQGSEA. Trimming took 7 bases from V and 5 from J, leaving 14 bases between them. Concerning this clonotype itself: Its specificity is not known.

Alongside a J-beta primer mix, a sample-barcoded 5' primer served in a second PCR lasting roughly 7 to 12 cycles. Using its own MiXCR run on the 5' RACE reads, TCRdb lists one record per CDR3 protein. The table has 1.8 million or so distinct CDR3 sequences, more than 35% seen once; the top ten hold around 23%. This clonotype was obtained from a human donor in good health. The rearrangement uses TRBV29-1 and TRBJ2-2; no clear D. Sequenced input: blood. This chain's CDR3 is CSAGVELTGELFF. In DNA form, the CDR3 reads TGCAGCGCCGGTGTGGAGTTGACCGGGGAGCTGTTTTTT.